These 26 T cell receptor beta chains originate from one sample sequenced in a study of cytotoxic CD8 clonotypes in ibrutinib-treated CLL. Sequencing was performed with immunoSEQ multiplex PCR; in TCRdb, only in-frame clones are kept and a portion is missing. The sample lists tens of thousands of clones; 50% to 70% were seen once. The input for sequencing was PBMCs, taken after 24 months of ibrutinib treatment. Receptors were obtained from a human donor with chronic lymphocytic leukemia.

In this sample, this clone turned up a few times. This rearrangement joins TRBV4-1 to TRBJ2-3; tentative D call: TRBD2 (7 bases). Trimming took 0 bases from V and 1 from J, leaving 11 bases between them. Per the germline V gene, CDR1 is MGHRA and CDR2 is YSYEKL. This CDR3 contains 16 residues. For the CDR3, the DNA is TGCGCCAGCAGCCAAGAGGGGGCGGGGGGCACAGATACGCAGTATTTT. Amino acids: CASSQEGAGGTDTQYF.

V gene TRBV7-7 combines with J gene TRBJ2-5; 9 bases agree with TRBD1. CDR3 size: 12 residues. J gave up 6 bases and V 6 bases, and 2 bases lay outside the gene matches. Germline CDR1 and CDR2: SSHAT and FNYEAQ (reference sequence). DNA for the CDR3: TGTGCCAGCAGGGGGACAGGGAAGACCCAGTACTTC. This sequence encodes CASRGTGKTQYF.

The chain carries TRBV29-1 and TRBJ2-1; D remains unclear. CDR1 SQVTM and CDR2 ANQGSEA come from the germline V gene. V lost 7 bases and J 6 bases, leaving 16 bases between the germline ends. This CDR3 has 13 amino acids. The CDR3 DNA sequence: TGCAGCGCCGCGGCTTTCATGGTCAATGAGCAGTTCTTC. Protein: CSAAAFMVNEQFF.

The table lists this clone with a few counts. J is TRBJ1-1 and V is TRBV5-1; D is ambiguous. There are 15 residues in the CDR3. The germline CDR1 and CDR2 sequences are SGHRS and YFSETQ. The V and J ends lost 0 bases and 5 bases respectively, with 14 bases between them. CDR3 nucleotide sequence: TGCGCCAGCAGCTTGGTCGGTCGGGGAGAGACTGAAGCTTTCTTT. Translating it yields CASSLVGRGETEAFF.

The V and J genes are TRBV6-1 and TRBJ1-1, with 8 bases identical to TRBD1. Germline CDR1 reads MNHNS; CDR2 reads SASEGT. V gave up 2 bases and J gave up 3 bases; unmatched junction bases: 20. The CDR3 spans 20 residues. This CDR3 is CASSEPLGLGGRTGYTEAFF. The CDR3 DNA reads as TGTGCCAGCAGTGAACCTTTGGGCTTAGGGGGGAGGACAGGGTACACTGAAGCTTTCTTT.

This sequence joins TRBV11-2 and TRBJ2-5, with no clear D. This CDR3 region has 13 residues. Germline CDR1 and CDR2: SGHAT and FQNNGV. Deletions cut 1 base from V and 1 base from J, with 4 bases between. The CDR3 spells CASSLGGQETQYF. The DNA of the CDR3 is TGTGCCAGCAGCTTAGGGGGCCAAGAGACCCAGTACTTC.

The chain joins TRBV5-1 to TRBJ2-5, with 7 bases matching TRBD2. Germline V lookup: CDR1 SGHRS, CDR2 YFSETQ. There are 15 residues in the CDR3. The junction had 10 bases not matched to a gene; V was cut back by 4 bases and J by 4 bases. As DNA, the CDR3 is TGCGCCAGCAGCCCGGGGGAGGGGCTAGGAGAGACCCAGTACTTC. Encoded protein: CASSPGEGLGETQYF.

The rearrangement joins TRBV29-1 to TRBJ2-5; 9 bases agree with TRBD2. CDR3 size: 15 residues. Germline V gene lookup returns CDR1 SQVTM and CDR2 ANQGSEA. J lost 5 bases, V lost 4 bases, and 11 bases had no gene match. CDR3 in amino acids: CSVGLGGLAGETQYF. CDR3 sequence (DNA): TGCAGCGTTGGGCTTGGGGGGCTAGCGGGGGAGACCCAGTACTTC.

The chain employs TRBV6-6 and TRBJ1-4, with D hard to call. Trimming left V 6 bases short and J 8 bases short, with 10 bases between. The germline CDR1 and CDR2 sequences are MNHNY and SVGAGI (reference sequence). This CDR3 is built from 12 residues. This CDR3 is CASSPQREKLFF. In nucleotides, the CDR3 is TGTGCCAGCAGCCCCCAGCGAGAAAAACTGTTTTTT.

V and J are TRBV15 and TRBJ2-5; TRBD2 matches 12 bases. Germline V lookup: CDR1 LNHNV, CDR2 YYDKDF (reference sequence). The CDR3 spans 16 residues. Trimming took 1 base from V and 7 from J; bases not matched to a gene: 7. The chain's CDR3 is CATSRGTSGDVGTQYF. In DNA, the CDR3 is TGTGCCACCAGCAGAGGGACTAGCGGGGATGTAGGGACCCAGTACTTC.

This chain links TRBV28 with TRBJ1-2, with D tentatively TRBD1 (6 bases). V gave up 5 bases and J gave up 5 bases, with 18 bases separating them. The CDR3 consists of 15 residues. Germline-derived CDR1 and CDR2 are MDHEN and SYDVKM. In DNA form, the CDR3 reads TGTGCCAGCAGTCCTCACAGGGTGGGAGGTTATGGCTACACCTTC. Translated: CASSPHRVGGYGYTF.

This clone was counted a few times. The chain is built from TRBV6-1 and TRBJ1-5; no reliable D call. The V gene's germline CDR1 is MNHNS and CDR2 SASEGT. The CDR3 is 13 amino acids. V was shortened by 7 bases and J by 3 bases, with 10 bases between the two germline ends. The CDR3: CASTPFPNQPQHF. DNA for the CDR3: TGTGCCAGCACCCCTTTTCCCAATCAGCCCCAGCATTTT.

This clone was observed a handful of times. The V and J genes are TRBV27 and TRBJ1-6; TRBD1 might be the D (5 bases). V lost 0 bases and J lost 7, with 16 bases in between. There are 17 residues in the CDR3. Germline V gene data show CDR1 as MNHEY and CDR2 as SMNVEV (reference sequence). CDR3 protein: CASSLSSAGLLNSPLHF. In nucleotides, the CDR3 is TGTGCCAGCAGTTTATCTTCGGCAGGGCTTTTAAATTCACCCCTCCACTTT.

The rearrangement joins TRBV9 to TRBJ1-2, with a possible D match to TRBD1 (5 bases). Germline-derived CDR1 and CDR2 are SGDLS and YYNGEE. Trimming cost V 0 bases and J 8 bases, with 17 bases left between them. This CDR3 region has 15 residues. As DNA, the CDR3 is TGTGCCAGCAGCGTAGAGATAGGGGAGATTGGGGGCTACACCTTC. Translating gives CASSVEIGEIGGYTF.

The chain employs TRBV5-6 and TRBJ2-7, with a tentative D call TRBD1 (5 bases). The CDR3 is 13 amino acids. V lost 2 bases to trimming and J lost 3 bases, with 9 bases between them. CDR1 is SGHDT and CDR2 is YYEEEE in the germline V gene. CDR3 bases: TGTGCCAGCAGCTTAGCAGGGATCTACGAGCAGTACTTC. Amino acids: CASSLAGIYEQYF.

The J gene is TRBJ2-1, the V gene TRBV7-9; 8 nucleotides match TRBD2. J was trimmed by 1 base and V by 3 bases; bases with no gene match: 2. This CDR3 region has 15 residues. Germline-derived CDR1 and CDR2 are SEHNR and FQNEAQ (reference sequence). The CDR3 protein is CASSFSGTSYNEQFF. DNA for the CDR3: TGTGCCAGCAGCTTTAGCGGGACATCCTACAATGAGCAGTTCTTC.

The V call is TRBV28, the J call TRBJ2-3; no firm D call. With 10 bases removed from V and 9 bases from J, the gap between germline ends came to 14 bases. This CDR3 comprises 11 residues. Germline V CDR1 and CDR2: MDHEN, SYDVKM. CDR3 in DNA: TGTGCCATTGATACCGGGCCCACGCAGTATTTT. Amino acid sequence: CAIDTGPTQYF.

The rearrangement joins TRBV7-9 to TRBJ2-5, with D perhaps TRBD2 (5 bases). Germline V gene sequence: CDR1 SEHNR, CDR2 FQNEAQ (reference sequence). V lost 1 base and J lost 5, with 14 bases in between. CDR3 length: 15 residues. CDR3 DNA sequence: TGTGCCAGCAGCTTAGGGGATAGCGCGAGGGAGACCCAGTACTTC. Amino acid sequence: CASSLGDSARETQYF.

The chain couples TRBV11-2 to TRBJ2-1; maybe TRBD2 (5 bases). Germline lookup yields CDR1 SGHAT and CDR2 FQNNGV. The CDR3 runs 14 residues. Deletions cut 3 bases from V and 0 bases from J, with 6 bases between. Here the CDR3 DNA reads TGTGCCAGCAGCTTGACTAACTCCTACAATGAGCAGTTCTTC. It translates to CASSLTNSYNEQFF.

This clone has more than one count but fewer than ten. The chain recombines TRBV7-9 with TRBJ1-1; D is perhaps TRBD1 (5 bases). The CDR3 length is 14 residues. With 5 bases removed from V and 1 base from J, the gap between germline ends came to 11 bases. The germline V gene has CDR1 SEHNR and CDR2 FQNEAQ (reference sequence). Here the CDR3 reads CASSPTGRNTEAFF. CDR3 DNA sequence: TGTGCCAGCAGCCCCACAGGAAGGAACACTGAAGCTTTCTTT. Complete variable domain (other parts from reference TRBV7-9 and TRBJ1-1): DTGVSQNPRHKITKRGQNVTFRCDPISEHNRLYWYRQTLGQGPEFLTYFQNEAQLEKSRLLSDRFSAERPKGSFSTLEIQRTEQGDSAMYLCASSPTGRNTEAFFGQGTRLTVV.

The CDR3 protein is CASSWGTGTRAFF. The CDR3 region has the DNA TGTGCCAGCAGCTGGGGGACCGGGACTCGAGCTTTCTTT. The chain uses TRBV5-4 and TRBJ1-1; possibly TRBD1 for D (5 bases). Germline CDR1 and CDR2: SGHNT and YYREEE (reference sequence). The V end lost 3 bases, the J end lost 10 bases, and 16 bases lay between the germline ends. This CDR3 spans 13 amino acids.

This clone was found many times. The chain couples TRBV20-1 to TRBJ2-1, with unresolved D. V dropped 5 bases and J dropped 8 bases, with 7 bases sitting between them. The CDR3 consists of 10 residues. CDR1 and CDR2 (germline): DFQATT, SNEGSKA (reference sequence). The CDR3 reads CSALIYEQFF. CDR3 nucleotides: TGCAGTGCTTTAATATATGAGCAGTTCTTC.

This clone was observed a few times. The V call is TRBV28, the J call TRBJ2-3; D is unresolved. This CDR3 has 13 amino acids. From germline, CDR1 is MDHEN and CDR2 SYDVKM. The V gene lost 7 bases and the J gene lost 0 bases, with 8 bases spanning the gap. The CDR3 loop is CASIPSSTDTQYF. The CDR3 DNA reads TGTGCCAGCATCCCGTCTAGCACAGATACGCAGTATTTT. The full variable domain, its missing parts supplied by reference TRBV28 and TRBJ2-3, is DVKVTQSSRYLVKRTGEKVFLECVQDMDHENMFWYRQDPGLGLRLIYFSYDVKMKEKGDIPEGYSVSREKKERFSLILESASTNQTSMYLCASIPSSTDTQYFGPGTRLTVL.

This clone was observed a handful of times. This chain connects TRBV7-2 to TRBJ2-5; possibly TRBD2 for D (5 bases). The germline gives CDR1 SGHTA, CDR2 FQGNSA. V was shortened by 4 bases and J by 3 bases, with 21 bases between the two germline ends. There are 17 residues in the CDR3. For the CDR3, the DNA is TGTGCCAGCAGCTCCAGCGGACGGGTTGAAGGTAAAGAGACCCAGTACTTC. It encodes CASSSSGRVEGKETQYF.

This clone was seen a few times. The chain has TRBV5-1 and TRBJ2-1, with 9 bases that match TRBD2. CDR3 length: 14 amino acids. V lost 4 bases to trimming and J lost 5 bases; unmatched junction nucleotides: 4. Germline V gene data show CDR1 as SGHRS and CDR2 as YFSETQ. CDR3 sequence (DNA): TGCGCCAGCAGCCCGCTAGCGGGGAACAATGAGCAGTTCTTC. Its protein is CASSPLAGNNEQFF. Full variable domain (missing parts from reference TRBV5-1 and TRBJ2-1): KAGVTQTPRYLIKTRGQQVTLSCSPISGHRSVSWYQQTPGQGLQFLFEYFSETQRNKGNFPGRFSGRQFSNSRSEMNVSTLELGDSALYLCASSPLAGNNEQFFGPGTRLTVL.

This clone was counted a few times. V and J are TRBV9 and TRBJ2-2, with D maybe TRBD1 (7 bases). The V end lost 0 bases, the J end lost 3 bases, and 15 bases lay between the germline ends. The CDR3 has 17 amino acids. Per germline, CDR1 SGDLS and CDR2 YYNGEE. The CDR3 nucleotides read TGTGCCAGCAGCGTAGGGACAGGCCGGGGGTACACCGGGGAGCTGTTTTTT. Residues: CASSVGTGRGYTGELFF.